Listed here are 31 T cell receptor beta chains from one sample, sequenced in a study of OX40 agonist ivuxolimab in advanced cancers. Only in-frame clones appear in the TCRdb table, and some are missing; sequencing was by immunoSEQ multiplex PCR. The sample includes over 55,000 clones, 88% of them seen just once. Here the sequenced sample was CD4+ or CD8+ T cells sorted from blood, taken in a trial of the OX40 agonist ivuxolimab. The receptor source for this set is an adult with an advanced solid tumor such as melanoma, head and neck, liver or kidney cancer.

The chain carries TRBV19 and TRBJ1-1, with a tentative D call TRBD1 (6 bases). Trimming left V 2 bases short and J 0 bases short, with 7 bases between. CDR3 length: 14 residues. Germline V gives CDR1 LNHDA, CDR2 SQIVND (reference sequence). CDR3 loop: CASSISGVNTEAFF. Written as DNA, the CDR3 is TGTGCCAGTAGTATATCAGGGGTGAACACTGAAGCTTTCTTT. Combining the CDR3 with reference TRBV19 and TRBJ1-1 gives the whole variable domain DGGITQSPKYLFRKEGQNVTLSCEQNLNHDAMYWYRQDPGQGLRLIYYSQIVNDFQKGDIAEGYSVSREKKESFPLTVTSAQKNPTAFYLCASSISGVNTEAFFGQGTRLTVV.

The chain carries TRBV28 and TRBJ1-2, with unresolved D. With 2 bases removed from V and 8 bases from J, the gap between germline ends came to 9 bases. CDR3 length: 12 residues. The germline V gene encodes CDR1 MDHEN and CDR2 SYDVKM. Written as DNA, the CDR3 is TGTGCCAGCAGTTTAGATGGGTACGGCTACACCTTC. It yields the protein CASSLDGYGYTF.

As to this clone: An end of the junction differs from the germline gene, which may be a read error. The rearrangement uses TRBV6-1 and TRBJ1-2; D not resolved. CDR3 length: 10 amino acids. Germline assignment: CDR1 MNHNS and CDR2 SASEGT. The DNA of the CDR3 is TGTACCAGCAATTCAAATGGCTACACCTTC. Translation: CTSNSNGYTF.

The chain links TRBV14 to TRBJ2-1; D is undetermined. This CDR3 has 12 residues. CDR1 and CDR2 (germline): SGHDN, FVKESK. With 3 bases removed from V and 6 bases from J, the gap between germline ends came to 6 bases. The CDR3 loop is CASSQVGNEQFF. The CDR3 nucleotides are TGTGCCAGCAGCCAGGTCGGCAATGAGCAGTTCTTC. Filled out from reference TRBV14 and TRBJ2-1, the complete variable domain reads EAGVTQFPSHSVIEKGQTVTLRCDPISGHDNLYWYRRVMGKEIKFLLHFVKESKQDESGMPNNRFLAERTGGTYSTLKVQPAELEDSGVYFCASSQVGNEQFFGPGTRLTVL.

The CDR3 DNA reads TGTGCCAGCAGACTAGGGGGTGGGGCCTACAATGAGCAGTTCTTC. Its protein is CASRLGGGAYNEQFF. The chain carries TRBV2 and TRBJ2-1, with a possible D match to TRBD1 (6 bases). V shed 6 bases and J shed 2 bases, with 14 bases lying between them. The CDR3 has 15 amino acids. Germline CDR1 reads SNHLY; CDR2 reads FYNNEI.

CDR3: CASSAFLTSGSPNEQFF. The CDR3, as DNA: TGTGCCAGCAGTGCCTTTTTGACTAGCGGGAGCCCCAATGAGCAGTTCTTC. J is TRBJ2-1 and V is TRBV6-1; 12 positions match TRBD2. The junction had 10 bases not matched to a gene; V was cut back by 4 bases and J by 6 bases. Germline values: CDR1 MNHNS, CDR2 SASEGT. The CDR3 contains 17 residues.

The chain has TRBV2 and TRBJ2-1, with 8 bases fitting TRBD2. The V and J ends lost 6 bases and 4 bases, in that order; junction bases with no gene match: 11. The CDR3 consists of 16 residues. Germline values: CDR1 SNHLY, CDR2 FYNNEI. CDR3 nucleotide sequence: TGTGCCAGCAGAGAGGTGGCGGGGGGCTTTTACAATGAGCAGTTCTTC. Protein product: CASREVAGGFYNEQFF.

The CDR3 nucleotides read TGTGCCAGCAGCTCCGGTCCCGGGACAGCATTCTCTGGAAACACCATATATTTT. It translates to CASSSGPGTAFSGNTIYF. The rearrangement links TRBV5-4 to TRBJ1-3; 7 nucleotides align to TRBD1. The V and J ends lost 3 bases and 0 bases, in that order; junction bases with no gene match: 12. The germline gives CDR1 SGHNT, CDR2 YYREEE (reference sequence). The CDR3 runs to 18 residues.

The chain couples TRBV2 to TRBJ1-1, with D perhaps matching TRBD1 (5 bases). Per germline, CDR1 SNHLY and CDR2 FYNNEI. The CDR3 loop spans 13 amino acids. V lost 6 bases, J lost 0 bases, and 8 bases lay in between. CDR3 sequence: CASRGPLNTEAFF. CDR3 nucleotide sequence: TGTGCCAGCAGGGGACCCTTGAACACTGAAGCTTTCTTT.

The J gene is TRBJ1-2, the V gene TRBV5-1; a possible D gene is TRBD1 (5 bases). The CDR3 sequence is 16 residues long. Germline CDR1 and CDR2: SGHRS and YFSETQ. The ends were cut back, 0 bases at V and 8 bases at J, with 20 bases in the middle. As DNA, the CDR3 is TGCGCCAGCAGCTTGGATTCGGGGCAGCCCGCAGCGGGCTACACCTTC. This encodes CASSLDSGQPAAGYTF.

V is TRBV14 and J is TRBJ1-5; D is perhaps TRBD1 (5 bases). CDR3 size: 17 residues. Germline V gene lookup returns CDR1 SGHDN and CDR2 FVKESK. The V end lost 4 bases, the J end lost 7 bases, and 23 bases lay between the germline ends. This chain's CDR3 is CASSPFPGPPFPQPQHF. DNA for the CDR3: TGTGCCAGCAGCCCTTTTCCGGGACCCCCTTTTCCCCAGCCCCAGCATTTT. The variable domain in full, completed from reference TRBV14 and TRBJ1-5, reads EAGVTQFPSHSVIEKGQTVTLRCDPISGHDNLYWYRRVMGKEIKFLLHFVKESKQDESGMPNNRFLAERTGGTYSTLKVQPAELEDSGVYFCASSPFPGPPFPQPQHFGDGTRLSIL.

This clone was seen ten or more times. The rearrangement joins TRBV6-4 to TRBJ2-2; a possible D gene is TRBD1 (5 bases). This CDR3 is built from 14 residues. V was clipped by 8 bases and J by 1 base, with 11 bases between them. CDR1 is MRHNA and CDR2 is SNTAGT in the germline V gene. CDR3: CASSGAENTGELFF. CDR3 DNA: TGTGCCAGCTCTGGGGCAGAGAACACCGGGGAGCTGTTTTTT.

The gene calls are TRBV7-3 and TRBJ2-3, with 7 bases aligning to TRBD2. Per germline, CDR1 SGHTA and CDR2 FQGTGA. The CDR3 spans 16 residues. Trimming cost V 3 bases and J 2 bases; bases outside gene matches: 8. The CDR3 DNA is TGTGCCAGCAGCTTCGTGGAGGCGGGAGCCACAGATACGCAGTATTTT. Translation: CASSFVEAGATDTQYF.

This clone has a single count. The chain recombines TRBV9 with TRBJ2-2; D is unclear. The germline V gene has CDR1 SGDLS and CDR2 YYNGEE. The CDR3 runs 12 residues. V lost 0 bases to trimming and J lost 4 bases, with 1 base between them. The CDR3 DNA follows: TGTGCCAGCAGCGTAGGCACCGGGGAGCTGTTTTTT. Translating gives CASSVGTGELFF.

The chain's CDR3 is CASSPGGDSYNSPLHF. As DNA, the CDR3 is TGTGCCAGCAGCCCAGGGGGCGACTCCTATAATTCACCCCTCCACTTT. V gene TRBV5-4 combines with J gene TRBJ1-6; 8 bases line up with TRBD1. Germline trimming cut 4 bases from V and 0 bases from J; bases unmatched to any gene: 3. Germline lookup yields CDR1 SGHNT and CDR2 YYREEE (reference sequence). The CDR3 runs to 16 residues.

The chain joins TRBV7-8 to TRBJ1-2; TRBD1 aligns across 9 bases. The CDR3 contains 16 residues. Germline CDR1 is SGHVS and CDR2 is FQNEAQ. Losses at the gene ends were 4 bases for V and 4 bases for J; bases not matched to a gene: 10. Written as DNA, the CDR3 is TGTGCCAGCAGCTGGTTTAGGGACAGGGAGGGCTATGGCTACACCTTC. This gives the protein CASSWFRDREGYGYTF.

In its sample, this clone is medium-sized (0.01 to 0.1%). The CDR3 DNA is TGTGCCAGCACCTTAAGCGGGAGGGCCTCCAATGAGCAGTTCTTC. Amino acids: CASTLSGRASNEQFF. J is TRBJ2-1 and V is TRBV27; 10 bases are a match to TRBD2. The germline V gene has CDR1 MNHEY and CDR2 SMNVEV (reference sequence). The CDR3 consists of 15 residues. The trim removed 7 bases at V and 6 bases at J, leaving 9 bases unmatched.

The V gene is TRBV6-5, the J gene TRBJ2-4; 12 bases fit TRBD2. CDR3 length: 13 residues. The ends lost 6 bases at V and 12 bases at J; junction bases unmatched: 6. Per germline, CDR1 MNHEY and CDR2 SVGAGI. The CDR3 loop reads CASSRLAGDDQYF. The CDR3 coding sequence is TGTGCCAGCAGCAGACTAGCGGGAGATGATCAGTACTTC.

This rearrangement joins TRBV9 to TRBJ2-1; D is uncertain. Germline V CDR1 and CDR2: SGDLS, YYNGEE. This CDR3 has 13 residues. Deletions cut 4 bases from V and 9 bases from J, with 14 bases between. The CDR3 here is CASSSSVAPEQFF. DNA of the CDR3: TGTGCCAGCAGCTCAAGCGTAGCACCTGAGCAGTTCTTC. Using reference TRBV9 and TRBJ2-1 for the parts outside the CDR3, the full variable domain is DSGVTQTPKHLITATGQRVTLRCSPRSGDLSVYWYQQSLDQGLQFLIQYYNGEERAKGNILERFSAQQFPDLHSELNLSSLELGDSALYFCASSSSVAPEQFFGPGTRLTVL.

The chain joins TRBV29-1 to TRBJ1-2; D ambiguous. Germline V lookup: CDR1 SQVTM, CDR2 ANQGSEA. The V and J ends lost 0 bases and 4 bases respectively, with 9 bases between them. The CDR3 loop spans 13 amino acids. The CDR3 DNA is TGCAGCGTTGAAGAAGTCCACCCCTATGGCTACACCTTC. This codes for CSVEEVHPYGYTF.

The chain combines TRBV27 with TRBJ2-1; weak D call: TRBD2 (6 bases). The V and J ends lost 6 bases and 2 bases respectively, with 11 bases between them. The CDR3 loop spans 14 amino acids. Looked up from germline, CDR1 is MNHEY and CDR2 is SMNVEV (reference sequence). Here the CDR3 DNA reads TGTGCCAGCAGAAGTAGCGGTACCTACAATGAGCAGTTCTTC. This translates into CASRSSGTYNEQFF.

In this sample, this clone is medium-sized. The same CDR3 can be traced to other DNA sequences in this sample. The CDR3 DNA sequence: TGTGCCAGCAGCCTGACAGATACGCAGTATTTT. Protein product: CASSLTDTQYF. The chain carries TRBV9 and TRBJ2-3; D unclear. Germline CDR1 SGDLS, CDR2 YYNGEE. V lost 4 bases to trimming and J lost 3 bases, with 3 bases between them. The CDR3 runs 11 residues.

V and J are TRBV27 and TRBJ1-2; 11 bases map to TRBD1. CDR1 and CDR2 from the germline V gene are MNHEY and SMNVEV (reference sequence). The CDR3 extends over 17 amino acids. With V trimmed by 0 bases and J by 5 bases, 8 bases remained unmatched. CDR3 protein: CASSLSPGQGAFYGYTF. CDR3 coding DNA: TGTGCCAGCAGTTTATCTCCCGGACAGGGGGCATTTTATGGCTACACCTTC.

The rearrangement links TRBV19 to TRBJ2-1, with 7 positions matching TRBD2. The germline gives CDR1 LNHDA, CDR2 SQIVND (reference sequence). CDR3 length equals 13 residues. The junction had 9 bases not matched to a gene; V was cut back by 8 bases and J by 8 bases. The CDR3 reads CASSEGGIDEQFF. CDR3 DNA: TGTGCCAGTTCTGAGGGAGGGATCGATGAGCAGTTCTTC. Full variable domain (remainder filled in from reference TRBV19 and TRBJ2-1): DGGITQSPKYLFRKEGQNVTLSCEQNLNHDAMYWYRQDPGQGLRLIYYSQIVNDFQKGDIAEGYSVSREKKESFPLTVTSAQKNPTAFYLCASSEGGIDEQFFGPGTRLTVL.

The chain joins TRBV7-9 to TRBJ2-7; D possibly corresponds to TRBD2 (6 bases). Trimming took off 3 bases at V and 4 bases at J, with 19 bases between the two ends. This CDR3 is 16 amino acids long. Per the germline V gene, CDR1 is SEHNR and CDR2 is FQNEAQ (reference sequence). The CDR3, as DNA: TGTGCCAGCAGCTTCCCTAGCGCCGGCCGCGGGTACGAGCAGTACTTC. Translation: CASSFPSAGRGYEQYF.

V usage is TRBV7-6 and J usage is TRBJ1-2, with 7 positions matching TRBD1. Unmatched junction bases numbered 1, after V lost 0 bases and J lost 6 bases. Germline V CDR1 and CDR2: SGHVS, FNYEAQ. The CDR3 has 13 residues. CDR3 nucleotide sequence: TGTGCCAGCAGCTTAGCCGGACAGGATGGCTACACCTTC. It codes for CASSLAGQDGYTF.

CDR3 nucleotides: TGTGCCAGCACGTCCATACAGGGCACCGAGCAGTACTTC. Protein sequence: CASTSIQGTEQYF. The V and J genes are TRBV7-9 and TRBJ2-7; maybe TRBD1 (6 bases). Trimming took 7 bases from V and 6 from J, leaving 16 bases between them. This CDR3 comprises 13 residues. Germline-derived CDR1 and CDR2 are SEHNR and FQNEAQ (reference sequence).

The chain is built from TRBV2 and TRBJ1-1, with TRBD1 as a possible D gene (6 bases). The CDR3 consists of 14 residues. Trimming took 6 bases from V and 4 from J, leaving 15 bases between them. Germline-derived CDR1 and CDR2 are SNHLY and FYNNEI. CDR3 sequence: CASRVGGWGTEAFF. The CDR3 region has the DNA TGTGCCAGCAGAGTTGGGGGCTGGGGCACTGAAGCTTTCTTT.

This chain connects TRBV28 to TRBJ1-5; unclear D gene. Germline CDR1 and CDR2: MDHEN and SYDVKM. The CDR3 covers 15 residues. V lost 7 bases and J 3 bases, leaving 16 bases between the germline ends. The CDR3 loop reads CASIEREPANQPQHF. Written as DNA, the CDR3 is TGTGCCAGCATTGAGCGGGAACCTGCCAATCAGCCCCAGCATTTT. The full variable domain, with the rest looked up from reference TRBV28 and TRBJ1-5, is DVKVTQSSRYLVKRTGEKVFLECVQDMDHENMFWYRQDPGLGLRLIYFSYDVKMKEKGDIPEGYSVSREKKERFSLILESASTNQTSMYLCASIEREPANQPQHFGDGTRLSIL.

The chain combines TRBV6-6 with TRBJ1-1; TRBD1 is a possible D gene (5 bases). Trimming stripped 2 bases from V and 7 bases from J, with 14 bases between. The CDR3 loop spans 14 amino acids. Germline lookup yields CDR1 MNHNY and CDR2 SVGAGI (reference sequence). The chain's CDR3 is CASSYAGRPLEAFF. In nucleotides, the CDR3 is TGTGCCAGCAGTTACGCAGGGCGGCCCCTTGAAGCTTTCTTT.

The rearrangement links TRBV6-1 to TRBJ1-3; possible D gene TRBD1, 6 bases. This CDR3 comprises 14 residues. CDR1 and CDR2 (germline): MNHNS, SASEGT. The V end lost 6 bases, the J end lost 7 bases, and 16 bases lay between the germline ends. In DNA, the CDR3 is TGTGCCAGCAGCCCGGACAGCCTTATCAACACCATATATTTT. Translated: CASSPDSLINTIYF.